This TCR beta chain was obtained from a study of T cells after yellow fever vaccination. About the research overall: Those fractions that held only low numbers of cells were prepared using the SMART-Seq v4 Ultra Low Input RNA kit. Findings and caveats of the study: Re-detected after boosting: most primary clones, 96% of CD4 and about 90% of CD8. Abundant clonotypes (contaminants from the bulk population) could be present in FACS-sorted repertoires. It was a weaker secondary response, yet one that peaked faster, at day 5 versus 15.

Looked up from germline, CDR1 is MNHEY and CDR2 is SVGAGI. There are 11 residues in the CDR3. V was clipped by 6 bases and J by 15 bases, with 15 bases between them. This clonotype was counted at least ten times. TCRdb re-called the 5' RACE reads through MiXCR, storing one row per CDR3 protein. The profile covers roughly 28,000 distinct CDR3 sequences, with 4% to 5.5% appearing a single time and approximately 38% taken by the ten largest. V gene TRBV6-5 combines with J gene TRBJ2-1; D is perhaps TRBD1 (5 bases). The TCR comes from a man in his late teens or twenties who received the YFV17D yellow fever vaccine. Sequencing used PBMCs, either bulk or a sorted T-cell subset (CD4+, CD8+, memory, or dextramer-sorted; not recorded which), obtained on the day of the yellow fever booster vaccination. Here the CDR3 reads CASRAGSAVFF. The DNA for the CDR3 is TGTGCCAGCAGAGCAGGGTCCGCGGTGTTCTTC.